Presented here are 30 T cell receptor beta chains from one specimen sequenced in a study of Ad26.COV2.S vaccination and SARS-CoV-2 variants (dated by TCRdb to the early 2020s). To prepare the library, the immunoSEQ multiplex PCR assay was applied. Sourced from immuneACCESS, this table was stored by TCRdb with only in-frame sequences that have V and J called. A share of the clones is absent; for the studies checked, an unresolved V gene accounts for under half, and the remainder has no known explanation. Within this sample are 300,000 to 400,000 clones, with around 90% of them counted one time only. The ten largest clones capture around 5.5% of the sample. This specimen's treatment or condition label, per the study, means: approximately 18 received Ad26.COV2.S at low or high dose, single or two shots; about 5 received placebo; per-sample allocation not given. For vaccine and placebo recipients, repertoires were sequenced using samples collected on day 63 after the first injection.

This specimen consisted of peripheral blood, obtained in a trial of Ad26.COV2.S vaccine versus placebo. These receptors originate from a person aged 18-65 years who received the Ad26.COV2.S COVID-19 vaccine or a placebo.

The chain combines TRBV7-9 with TRBJ2-3; 11 nucleotides agree with TRBD2. V was clipped by 2 bases and J by 0 bases; unmatched bases: 10. This CDR3 spans 19 amino acids. Germline V gene lookup returns CDR1 SEHNR and CDR2 FQNEAQ (reference sequence). CDR3 DNA sequence: TGTGCCAGCAGCTTACCCTCCGCTAGCGGGGGGACTAGCACAGATACGCAGTATTTT. Translated: CASSLPSASGGTSTDTQYF.

The chain uses TRBV5-4 and TRBJ2-1; D possibly corresponds to TRBD2 (5 bases). Germline values: CDR1 SGHNT, CDR2 YYREEE (reference sequence). Trimming shortened V by 1 base and J by 6 bases, and 20 bases separated the two germline ends. The CDR3 contains 17 residues. The CDR3 spells CASSLPPAGAPSNEQFF. The DNA of the CDR3 is TGTGCCAGCAGCTTGCCTCCGGCGGGTGCCCCCTCCAATGAGCAGTTCTTC.

This chain uses TRBV12-3 or TRBV12-4 with TRBJ1-1; no reliable D call. The CDR3 totals 13 residues. The V and J ends lost 6 bases and 5 bases respectively, with 13 bases between them. The DNA for the CDR3 is TGTGCCAGCAGCATCCAGCTGGGAACTGAAGCTTTCTTT. Protein sequence: CASSIQLGTEAFF.

The rearrangement uses TRBV11-3 and TRBJ1-5; a possible D gene is TRBD1 (5 bases). This CDR3 has 13 residues. Germline V CDR1 and CDR2: SGHNT, YENEEA. V was shortened by 5 bases and J by 9 bases, with 14 bases between the two germline ends. Here the CDR3 DNA reads TGTGCCAGCAGCCCGGGGGGTGCTGGGCCCCAGCATTTT. Residues: CASSPGGAGPQHF. Full variable domain (missing parts from reference TRBV11-3 and TRBJ1-5): EAGVVQSPRYKIIEKKQPVAFWCNPISGHNTLYWYLQNLGQGPELLIRYENEEAVDDSQLPKDRFSAERLKGVDSTLKIQPAELGDSAVYLCASSPGGAGPQHFGDGTRLSIL.

The rearrangement uses TRBV4-3 and TRBJ1-1; no clear D. CDR1 LGHNA and CDR2 YSLEER come from the germline V gene. V was cut by 1 base and J by 3 bases, with 9 bases left in between. The CDR3 covers 14 residues. CDR3 sequence: CASSQGEVYTEAFF. The CDR3 nucleotides read TGCGCCAGCAGCCAAGGGGAGGTTTACACTGAAGCTTTCTTT.

V and J are TRBV4-1 and TRBJ2-1; 7 bases agree with TRBD2. Trimming removed 0 bases from V and 2 bases from J; junction bases left unmatched: 7. Germline V lookup: CDR1 MGHRA, CDR2 YSYEKL. The CDR3 spans 17 residues. CDR3 region: CASSQDTGSGAYNEQFF. The CDR3 DNA is TGCGCCAGCAGCCAAGATACGGGGAGCGGGGCCTACAATGAGCAGTTCTTC.

This sequence joins TRBV15 and TRBJ2-1, with D possibly being TRBD2 (7 bases). Per germline, CDR1 LNHNV and CDR2 YYDKDF (reference sequence). The CDR3 consists of 17 residues. V lost 0 bases and J 7 bases, leaving 19 bases between the germline ends. The CDR3 bases are TGTGCCACCAGCAGAGATCAACGGCGGGGGCCTAGGAATGAGCAGTTCTTC. Protein: CATSRDQRRGPRNEQFF.

The chain couples TRBV12-3 or TRBV12-4 to TRBJ2-1; tentatively, D is TRBD2 (5 bases). This CDR3 has 13 amino acids. V lost 6 bases and J 13 bases, leaving 19 bases between the germline ends. CDR3: CASSAKNRGEQFF. DNA for the CDR3: TGTGCCAGCAGCGCAAAAAACCGGGGTGAACAGTTCTTC.

In this sample, this clone turned up a few times. The chain is built from TRBV6-6 and TRBJ1-2; possible D gene TRBD1, 6 bases. The V and J ends lost 6 bases and 3 bases respectively, with 14 bases between them. This CDR3 spans 14 amino acids. The germline CDR1 and CDR2 sequences are MNHNY and SVGAGI (reference sequence). The CDR3 here is CASRPTGADYGYTF. DNA of the CDR3: TGTGCCAGCAGACCTACGGGGGCCGACTATGGCTACACCTTC.

This clone was detected a few times. The CDR3 region has the DNA TGTGCCACCTCCCTAGGGGGAAAAAATGAGCAGTTCTTC. This translates into CATSLGGKNEQFF. The genes are TRBV9 and TRBJ2-1; TRBD1 is a possible D gene (6 bases). The CDR3 loop spans 13 amino acids. CDR1 is SGDLS and CDR2 is YYNGEE in the germline V gene. Trimming pared 9 bases from V and 7 bases from J, leaving 17 bases between.

This clone occurred once. V gene TRBV6-2 or TRBV6-3 combines with J gene TRBJ1-1; D may be TRBD1 (5 bases). Deletions cut 0 bases from V and 3 bases from J, with 17 bases between. Germline V CDR1 and CDR2: MNHEY, SVGEGT. This CDR3 has 17 amino acids. The CDR3 here is CASSYSVLQGLDTEAFF. CDR3 nucleotides: TGTGCCAGCAGTTACTCGGTACTCCAGGGATTGGACACTGAAGCTTTCTTT.

The chain joins TRBV7-3 to TRBJ2-1, with TRBD2 as a possible D gene (6 bases). V was pared by 0 bases and J by 2 bases, with 11 bases between. CDR1 is SGHTA and CDR2 is FQGTGA in the germline V gene. This CDR3 has 16 residues. The CDR3: CASSLTRGSPYNEQFF. CDR3 bases: TGTGCCAGCAGCTTAACCCGGGGGAGCCCCTACAATGAGCAGTTCTTC.

This chain joins TRBV6-5 and TRBJ2-1, with 7 bases fitting TRBD2. V shed 3 bases and J 4 bases; nucleotides not matched to a gene: 0. The CDR3 spans 13 residues. Germline V lookup: CDR1 MNHEY, CDR2 SVGAGI. The chain's CDR3 is CASSYSGYNEQFF. The CDR3 DNA reads as TGTGCCAGCAGTTATAGCGGGTACAATGAGCAGTTCTTC.

CDR3 coding DNA: TGCGCCAGCAGCTTGAGGGGGGACACCGAAAGAAGCTCCTACGAGCAGTACGTC. Translation gives CASSLRGDTERSSYEQYV. The genes are TRBV5-1 and TRBJ2-7; either TRBD1 or TRBD2 may fit D (6 bases each). Per germline, CDR1 SGHRS and CDR2 YFSETQ. This CDR3 comprises 18 residues. Deletions cut 1 base from V and 0 bases from J, with 20 bases between.

This rearrangement joins TRBV10-1 to TRBJ2-3; TRBD2 might be the D (6 bases). The CDR3 has 13 residues. CDR1 is WNHNN and CDR2 is SYGVQD in the germline V gene (reference sequence). V lost 8 bases and J lost 7, with 16 bases in between. For the CDR3, the DNA is TGCGCCAGCGGGGGACTGGGCAGGAATACGCAGTATTTT. Its translation: CASGGLGRNTQYF.

The chain is built from TRBV5-1 and TRBJ2-1; D is tentatively TRBD1 or TRBD2 (5 bases each). V was cut by 2 bases and J by 0 bases, with 12 bases left in between. The CDR3 has 16 residues. CDR1 and CDR2 (germline): SGHRS, YFSETQ. The CDR3 bases are TGCGCCAGCAGCTTATGGGGGTCTAGCTCCTACAATGAGCAGTTCTTC. This sequence encodes CASSLWGSSSYNEQFF.

The V call is TRBV27, the J call TRBJ1-1; no definite D call. CDR3 length: 14 amino acids. The V and J ends lost 3 bases and 1 base respectively, with 9 bases between them. The germline V gene encodes CDR1 MNHEY and CDR2 SMNVEV (reference sequence). The CDR3 DNA sequence: TGTGCCAGCAGTTTTGCAGGTACGAACACTGAAGCTTTCTTT. This codes for CASSFAGTNTEAFF.

For this clone: The same CDR3 also results from other DNA sequences found in this sample. J is TRBJ2-7 and V is TRBV7-9; tentative D call: TRBD1 (6 bases). The germline gives CDR1 SEHNR, CDR2 FQNEAQ (reference sequence). Trimming cost V 5 bases and J 3 bases, with 8 bases left between them. The CDR3 totals 12 residues. CDR3 nucleotides: TGTGCCAGCAGCCTACAGGGCTACGAGCAGTACTTC. This gives the protein CASSLQGYEQYF.

V and J are TRBV7-9 and TRBJ1-1; D remains ambiguous. Germline lookup yields CDR1 SEHNR and CDR2 FQNEAQ (reference sequence). This CDR3 has 18 amino acids. Trimming shortened V by 2 bases and J by 0 bases, and 19 bases separated the two germline ends. CDR3 nucleotide sequence: TGTGCCAGCAGCTTAATTTTCGGTTTAGGGAGCATGAACACTGAAGCTTTCTTT. Amino acids: CASSLIFGLGSMNTEAFF.

This clone was observed once. The CDR3: CASSIRDRPPPTYEQYV. CDR3 nucleotide sequence: TGTGCCAGTAGTATCCGGGACAGGCCCCCCCCTACCTACGAGCAGTACGTC. This sequence joins TRBV19 and TRBJ2-7; 8 nucleotides agree with TRBD1. J lost 2 bases, V lost 3 bases, and 12 bases had no gene match. Germline V lookup: CDR1 LNHDA, CDR2 SQIVND (reference sequence). The CDR3 covers 17 residues.

This chain links TRBV4-1 with TRBJ2-2, with D hard to call. CDR1 is MGHRA and CDR2 is YSYEKL in the germline V gene. V shed 1 base and J shed 0 bases, with 12 bases lying between them. The CDR3 runs 17 residues. Written as DNA, the CDR3 is TGCGCCAGCAGCCAAGTCCTCTCAGTCCCGAACACCGGGGAGCTGTTTTTT. Encoded protein: CASSQVLSVPNTGELFF.

This clone appeared once. This rearrangement joins TRBV12-3 or TRBV12-4 to TRBJ2-1; 10 nucleotides agree with TRBD1. The V gene end was trimmed by 7 bases and the J gene end by 5 bases; junction bases not matched to a gene: 2. There are 13 residues in the CDR3. CDR3 sequence: CASTGQGDNEQFF. The DNA of the CDR3 is TGTGCCAGCACCGGACAGGGGGACAATGAGCAGTTCTTC.

The CDR3 coding sequence is TGTGCCAGCAGCCCAAGGACTAGCGGCTCCTACAATGAGCAGTTCTTC. This gives the protein CASSPRTSGSYNEQFF. The rearrangement joins TRBV7-9 to TRBJ2-1; 10 nucleotides line up with TRBD2. The CDR3 consists of 16 residues. Germline V gene sequence: CDR1 SEHNR, CDR2 FQNEAQ (reference sequence). J was trimmed by 0 bases and V by 5 bases; bases with no gene match: 4.

The chain carries TRBV7-8 and TRBJ2-1; D unclear. V was trimmed by 1 base and J by 2 bases, leaving 18 bases between them. Looked up from germline, CDR1 is SGHVS and CDR2 is FQNEAQ. The CDR3 spans 18 residues. CDR3 sequence: CASSLGFIFRNTYNEQFF. Here the CDR3 DNA reads TGTGCCAGCAGCTTAGGGTTCATATTCCGAAATACCTACAATGAGCAGTTCTTC.

The rearrangement links TRBV21-1 to TRBJ2-2; the D call of TRBD1 is as the table states it, not checked on the DNA. TRBV21-1 is a pseudogene segment. CDR3 size: 18 residues. CDR3 in DNA: TGTGCCAGCAGCAAACGGGAGATTGGGACAGGGGGCAGCGGGGAGCTGTTTTTT. This translates into CASSKREIGTGGSGELFF.

The V and J genes are TRBV2 and TRBJ2-3; 11 positions match TRBD2. Per germline, CDR1 SNHLY and CDR2 FYNNEI. The CDR3 contains 15 residues. V shed 6 bases and J 8 bases; nucleotides not matched to a gene: 10. The DNA of the CDR3 is TGTGCCAGCAGGGCGACTAGCGGGGATCCCTTTACGCAGTATTTT. It is translated as CASRATSGDPFTQYF. The full variable domain, completed using reference TRBV2 and TRBJ2-3, is EPEVTQTPSHQVTQMGQEVILRCVPISNHLYFYWYRQILGQKVEFLVSFYNNEISEKSEIFDDQFSVERPDGSNFTLKIRSTKLEDSAMYFCASRATSGDPFTQYFGPGTRLTVL.

The CDR3 sequence is CASSPGDAGQPQHF. CDR3 sequence (DNA): TGTGCCAGCTCACCAGGGGACGCAGGACAGCCCCAGCATTTT. This chain connects TRBV18 to TRBJ1-5; TRBD1 is a possible D gene (5 bases). V gave up 2 bases and J gave up 7 bases, with 12 bases separating them. The CDR3 sequence is 14 residues long. The germline V gene encodes CDR1 KGHSH and CDR2 LQKENI.

The chain employs TRBV13 and TRBJ2-5; D call uncertain. Trimming took 0 bases from V and 2 from J, leaving 7 bases between them. The CDR3 contains 14 residues. The germline gives CDR1 PRHDT, CDR2 FYEKMQ (reference sequence). In nucleotides, the CDR3 is TGTGCCAGCAGCTTAGGCCAACAGCAAGAGACCCAGTACTTC. It encodes CASSLGQQQETQYF.

The CDR3 DNA sequence: TGTGCCAGCAGTACACAGGGTAACACTGAAGCTTTCTTT. This translates into CASSTQGNTEAFF. The rearrangement uses TRBV6-5 and TRBJ1-1; D possibly corresponds to TRBD1 (6 bases). Trimming stripped 5 bases from V and 2 bases from J, with 9 bases between. CDR1 MNHEY and CDR2 SVGAGI come from the germline V gene. CDR3 length: 13 amino acids.

This clone turned up a few times. The J gene is TRBJ1-6, the V gene TRBV7-8; D is possibly TRBD1 (6 bases). Germline V gives CDR1 SGHVS, CDR2 FQNEAQ. The CDR3 runs 14 residues. Trimming left V 7 bases short and J 4 bases short, with 11 bases between. The CDR3 DNA reads as TGTGCCAGCACCAAGGACAGTTATAATTCACCCCTCCACTTT. Its translation is CASTKDSYNSPLHF.